One sample yielded the 6 T cell receptor beta chains listed below, sequenced in a study of shared clonotypes between healthy human individuals. Libraries were prepared by immunoSEQ multiplex PCR; TCRdb keeps only in-frame clonotypes and omits some of them. Of more than 550,000 clones listed, less than 95% are singletons. Material for sequencing was memory CD8+ T cells from PBMCs. Subset reported: CD45RO+ cells pooled with CCR7-negative TemRA cells. Receptors were obtained from a man younger than 35 in good health. Some clones in this sample may be carry-over from other donors' samples.

The chain joins TRBV5-5 to TRBJ1-1, with 8 positions matching TRBD1. J lost 0 bases, V lost 4 bases, and 11 bases had no gene match. From germline, CDR1 is SGHKS and CDR2 YYEKEE (reference sequence). The CDR3 length is 17 residues. The CDR3 is CASSLTDREFLNTEAFF. The CDR3 DNA reads as TGTGCCAGCAGCCTTACGGACAGGGAGTTTCTGAACACTGAAGCTTTCTTT.

This chain's CDR3 is CASRGHEQYF. The CDR3 DNA reads TGTGCCAGCAGGGGTCACGAGCAGTACTTC. The gene calls are TRBV27 and TRBJ2-7; D gene ambiguous. Germline assignment: CDR1 MNHEY and CDR2 SMNVEV (reference sequence). CDR3 length: 10 amino acids. V was cut by 6 bases and J by 5 bases, with 5 bases left in between.

This CDR3 reads CASSDGTSGFYEQYF. The DNA of the CDR3 is TGTGCCAGCAGCGATGGGACTAGCGGTTTTTACGAGCAGTACTTC. The gene calls are TRBV21-1 and TRBJ2-7; the table's D call of TRBD2 was not tested on the DNA. TRBV21-1 has pseudogene status. The CDR3 length is 15 residues.

V gene TRBV27 combines with J gene TRBJ2-7; the D gene is possibly TRBD2 (6 bases). The V gene's germline CDR1 is MNHEY and CDR2 SMNVEV (reference sequence). V dropped 2 bases and J dropped 3 bases, with 8 bases sitting between them. This CDR3 has 13 residues. Here the CDR3 DNA reads TGTGCCAGCAGTTTAAGGACTAACTACGAGCAGTACTTC. It translates to CASSLRTNYEQYF.

The chain employs TRBV9 and TRBJ2-7; TRBD1 agrees at 10 bases. The germline V gene has CDR1 SGDLS and CDR2 YYNGEE. Trimming took 4 bases from V and 0 from J; bases not matched to a gene: 4. CDR3 length: 15 amino acids. CDR3 in amino acids: CASSHGDRGSYEQYF. The CDR3 nucleotides are TGTGCCAGCAGCCACGGGGACAGGGGCTCCTACGAGCAGTACTTC.

The chain links TRBV19 to TRBJ1-1, with 8 bases that match TRBD1. V shed 6 bases and J 5 bases; nucleotides not matched to a gene: 11. Germline V gives CDR1 LNHDA, CDR2 SQIVND (reference sequence). This CDR3 is 15 amino acids long. The CDR3 loop reads CASSFRGPPSTEAFF. CDR3 nucleotide sequence: TGTGCCAGTAGCTTCAGGGGGCCCCCGAGTACTGAAGCTTTCTTT.